This T cell receptor beta chain was found in a study of blood T cell repertoires in COVID-19. The overall study: The United States, Italy and Spain were the sources of the acute and convalescent COVID-19 samples.

Clones were sequenced by immunoSEQ multiplex PCR, and TCRdb holds only the in-frame ones, with some missing. The sample has around 470,000 clones; 89% are singletons. Germline CDR1 and CDR2: LNHDA and SQIVND (reference sequence). The ends were cut back, 1 base at V and 7 bases at J, with 16 bases in the middle. The CDR3 consists of 15 residues. This receptor was taken from a man younger than 35 with COVID-19, enrolled during active disease. This chain joins TRBV19 and TRBJ1-2; D is ambiguous. Sequenced: peripheral blood. This CDR3 reads CASSIAEGVESGYTF. Written as DNA, the CDR3 is TGTGCCAGTAGTATAGCCGAGGGAGTGGAGAGTGGCTACACCTTC.